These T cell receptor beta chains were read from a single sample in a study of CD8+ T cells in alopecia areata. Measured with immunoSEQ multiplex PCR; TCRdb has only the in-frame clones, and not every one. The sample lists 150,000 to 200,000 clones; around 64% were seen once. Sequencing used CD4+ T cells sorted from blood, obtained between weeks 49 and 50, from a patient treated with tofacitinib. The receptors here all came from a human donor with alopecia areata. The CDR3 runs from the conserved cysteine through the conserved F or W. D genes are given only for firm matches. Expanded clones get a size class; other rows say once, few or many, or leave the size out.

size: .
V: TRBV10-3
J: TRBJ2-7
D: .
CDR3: CAISDHTSTSYEQYF
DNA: TGTGCCATCAGTGATCACACCTCTACCTCCTACGAGCAGTACTTC

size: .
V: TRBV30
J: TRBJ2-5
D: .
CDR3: CAWSVMGNHQETQYF
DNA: TGTGCCTGGAGTGTAATGGGGAACCACCAAGAGACCCAGTACTTC

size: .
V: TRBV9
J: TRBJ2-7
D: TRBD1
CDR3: CASSVGGTVTYEQYF
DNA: TGTGCCAGCAGCGTAGGGGGGACAGTTACCTACGAGCAGTACTTC

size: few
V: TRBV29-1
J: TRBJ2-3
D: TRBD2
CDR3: CSVAPPSGGPRVNTQYF
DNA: TGCAGCGTCGCTCCTCCCTCGGGGGGGCCCCGCGTGAATACGCAGTATTTT

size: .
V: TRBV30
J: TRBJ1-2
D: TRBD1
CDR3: CAWSGDRAYGYTF
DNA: TGTGCCTGGAGTGGGGACAGGGCCTATGGCTACACCTTC

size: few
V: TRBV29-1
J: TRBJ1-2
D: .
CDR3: CSVGPGTGDGYTF
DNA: TGCAGCGTTGGCCCAGGGACGGGGGATGGCTACACCTTC

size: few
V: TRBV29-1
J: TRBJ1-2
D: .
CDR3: CSAQYSNYGYTF
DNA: TGCAGCGCCCAATACAGTAACTATGGCTACACCTTC

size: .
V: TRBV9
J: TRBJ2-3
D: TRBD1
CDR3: CASSVGGGLSTDTQYF
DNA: TGTGCCAGCAGCGTAGGAGGGGGCCTCAGCACAGATACGCAGTATTTT

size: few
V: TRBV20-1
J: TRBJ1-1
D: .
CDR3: CSARAETEAFF
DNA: TGCAGTGCTAGAGCGGAGACTGAAGCTTTCTTT

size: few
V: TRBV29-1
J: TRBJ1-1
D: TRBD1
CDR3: CSVGTANTEAFF
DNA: TGCAGCGTGGGGACAGCGAACACTGAAGCTTTCTTT

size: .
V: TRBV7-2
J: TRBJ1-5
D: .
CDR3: CASSLGWFREQPQHF
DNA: TGTGCCAGCAGCTTAGGGTGGTTCAGGGAGCAGCCCCAGCATTTT

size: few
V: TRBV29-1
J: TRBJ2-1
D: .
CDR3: CSVVGVERQFF
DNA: TGCAGCGTTGTGGGAGTGGAAAGGCAGTTCTTC

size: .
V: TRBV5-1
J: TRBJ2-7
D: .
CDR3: CASSLAGMGGRTGPYEQYF
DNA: TGCGCCAGCAGCTTGGCCGGTATGGGGGGCCGTACCGGTCCTTACGAGCAGTACTTC

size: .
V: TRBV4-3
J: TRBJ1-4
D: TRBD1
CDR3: CASSRTGAEKLFF
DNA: TGCGCCAGCAGCCGGACAGGGGCGGAAAAACTGTTTTTT

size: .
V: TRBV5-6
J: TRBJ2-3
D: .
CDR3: CASSFLGTDTQYF
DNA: TGTGCCAGCAGCTTCCTAGGCACAGATACGCAGTATTTT

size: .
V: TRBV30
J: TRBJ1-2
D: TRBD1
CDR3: CAWSRDRGGYGYTF
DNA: TGTGCCTGGAGTAGAGACAGGGGAGGATATGGCTACACCTTC

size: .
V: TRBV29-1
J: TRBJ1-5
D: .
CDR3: CSVEDPGGPQHF
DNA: TGCAGCGTTGAAGACCCTGGGGGGCCCCAGCATTTT

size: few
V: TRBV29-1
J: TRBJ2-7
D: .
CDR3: CSVESGVTGEQYF
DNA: TGCAGCGTTGAATCGGGGGTAACTGGCGAGCAGTACTTC

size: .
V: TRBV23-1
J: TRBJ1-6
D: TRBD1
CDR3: CASSHPGQGNSPLHF
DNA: TGCGCCAGCAGTCATCCGGGACAGGGTAATTCACCCCTCCACTTT

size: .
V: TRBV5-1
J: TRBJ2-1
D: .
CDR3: CASSTTDFHNEQFF
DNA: TGCGCCAGCAGCACAACGGACTTCCACAATGAGCAGTTCTTC

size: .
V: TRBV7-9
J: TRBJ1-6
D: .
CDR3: CASSRTVEDSPLHF
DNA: TGTGCCAGCAGCAGAACTGTAGAGGATTCACCCCTCCACTTT

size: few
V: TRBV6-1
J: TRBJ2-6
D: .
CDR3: CATRANVLTF
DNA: TGTGCCACCAGGGCCAACGTCCTGACTTTC

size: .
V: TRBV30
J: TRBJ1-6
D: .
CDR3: CAWSEGMDSPLHF
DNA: TGTGCCTGGAGCGAAGGAATGGATTCACCCCTCCACTTT

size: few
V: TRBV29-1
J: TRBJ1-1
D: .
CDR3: CSVEPGQNTEAFF
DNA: TGCAGCGTTGAACCGGGGCAGAACACTGAAGCTTTCTTT

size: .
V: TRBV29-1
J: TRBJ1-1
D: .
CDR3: CSVYRSMNTEAFF
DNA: TGCAGCGTTTACAGGAGCATGAACACTGAAGCTTTCTTT

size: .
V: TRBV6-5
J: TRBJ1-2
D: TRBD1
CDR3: CASSSRGHGYTF
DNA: TGTGCCAGCAGTTCCAGGGGGCATGGCTACACCTTC

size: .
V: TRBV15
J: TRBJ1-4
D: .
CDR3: CATRGRQVEKLFF
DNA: TGTGCCACCAGGGGTCGACAAGTAGAAAAACTGTTTTTT

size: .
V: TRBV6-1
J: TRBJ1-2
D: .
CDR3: CATSGPLLNYGYTF
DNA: TGTGCCACTTCAGGACCGCTCCTTAACTATGGCTACACCTTC

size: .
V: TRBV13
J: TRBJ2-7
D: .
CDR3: CASSLGEGASYEQYF
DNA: TGTGCCAGCAGCTTAGGGGAAGGAGCTTCCTACGAGCAGTACTTC

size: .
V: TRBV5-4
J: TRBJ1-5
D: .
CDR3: CASSLLGSNQPQHF
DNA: TGTGCCAGCAGCTTGTTGGGTTCCAATCAGCCCCAGCATTTT

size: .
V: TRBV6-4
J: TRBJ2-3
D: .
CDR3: CASSDVAGLNTQYF
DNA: TGTGCCAGCAGTGACGTGGCAGGGCTAAATACGCAGTATTTT

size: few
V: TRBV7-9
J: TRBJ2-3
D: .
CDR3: CASSSTADTQYF
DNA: TGTGCCAGCAGCTCAACAGCAGATACGCAGTATTTT

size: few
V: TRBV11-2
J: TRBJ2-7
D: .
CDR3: CASSLNTRRYEQYF
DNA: TGTGCCAGCAGCCTCAATACACGGCGGTACGAGCAGTACTTC

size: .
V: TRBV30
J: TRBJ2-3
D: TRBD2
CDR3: CAWSGGGTSGTDTQYF
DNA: TGTGCCTGGAGTGGGGGTGGGACTAGCGGCACAGATACGCAGTATTTT

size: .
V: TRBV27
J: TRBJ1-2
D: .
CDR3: CASSFAGNYGYTF
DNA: TGTGCCAGCAGTTTCGCGGGGAACTATGGCTACACCTTC

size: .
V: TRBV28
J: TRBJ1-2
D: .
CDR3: CASSLGRGDYGYTF
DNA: TGTGCCAGCAGTTTGGGCAGGGGCGACTATGGCTACACCTTC

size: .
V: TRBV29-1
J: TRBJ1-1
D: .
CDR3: CSVLPRDNAAFF
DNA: TGCAGCGTTTTACCCCGGGACAATGCAGCTTTCTTT

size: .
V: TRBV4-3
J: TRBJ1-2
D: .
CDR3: CASSQDWVGGSYGYTF
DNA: TGCGCCAGCAGCCAAGATTGGGTGGGTGGGAGCTATGGCTACACCTTC

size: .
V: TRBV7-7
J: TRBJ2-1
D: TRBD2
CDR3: CASSPFGAGGNNEQFF
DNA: TGTGCCAGCAGCCCCTTTGGTGCGGGGGGAAACAATGAGCAGTTCTTC

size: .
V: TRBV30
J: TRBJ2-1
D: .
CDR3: CAWSNINEQFF
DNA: TGTGCCTGGAGTAACATCAATGAGCAGTTCTTC

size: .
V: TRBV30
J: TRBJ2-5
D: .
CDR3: CAWGYGETQYF
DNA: TGTGCCTGGGGTTATGGAGAGACCCAGTACTTC

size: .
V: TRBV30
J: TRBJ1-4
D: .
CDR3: CAWSPPQAANEKLFF
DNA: TGTGCCTGGAGTCCGCCCCAAGCGGCTAATGAAAAACTGTTTTTT